The text below deals with one T cell receptor (beta chain). This specimen belongs to a study of T cell responses to AZD1222 COVID-19 vaccine. Sequencing was performed with immunoSEQ multiplex PCR; in TCRdb, only in-frame clones are kept and a portion is missing. The repertoire holds approximately 90,000 clones, with approximately 88% as singletons. This CDR3 comprises 12 residues. With 5 bases removed from V and 9 bases from J, the gap between germline ends came to 13 bases. Germline-derived CDR1 and CDR2 are SGHNT and YENEEA. The chain employs TRBV11-3 and TRBJ2-5; D gene ambiguous. The receptor was derived from an adult in good health. This sample comprised peripheral blood, obtained on day 0 of AZD1222 vaccination. The CDR3 here is CASSPGGQAQYF. In nucleotides, the CDR3 is TGTGCCAGCAGCCCTGGTGGGCAGGCCCAGTACTTC. The full variable domain, with the rest looked up from reference TRBV11-3 and TRBJ2-5, is EAGVVQSPRYKIIEKKQPVAFWCNPISGHNTLYWYLQNLGQGPELLIRYENEEAVDDSQLPKDRFSAERLKGVDSTLKIQPAELGDSAVYLCASSPGGQAQYFGPGTRLLVL.